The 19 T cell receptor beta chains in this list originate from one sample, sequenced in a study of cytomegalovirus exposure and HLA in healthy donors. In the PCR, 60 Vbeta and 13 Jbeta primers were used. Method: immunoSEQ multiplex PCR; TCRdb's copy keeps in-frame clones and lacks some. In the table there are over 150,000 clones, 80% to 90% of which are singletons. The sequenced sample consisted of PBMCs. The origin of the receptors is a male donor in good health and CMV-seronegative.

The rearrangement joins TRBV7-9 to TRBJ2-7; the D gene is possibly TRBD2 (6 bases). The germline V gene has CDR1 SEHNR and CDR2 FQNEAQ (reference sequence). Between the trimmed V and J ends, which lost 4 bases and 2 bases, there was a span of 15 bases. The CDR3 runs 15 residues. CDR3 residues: CASSYRDGRTYEQYF. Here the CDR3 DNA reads TGTGCCAGCAGCTACCGGGACGGGAGAACCTACGAGCAGTACTTC.

CDR3 DNA sequence: TGTGCCACCAGCAGAGAGAGCGGGAGGAACTACGAGCAGTACTTC. Translating it yields CATSRESGRNYEQYF. The chain couples TRBV15 to TRBJ2-7; 9 positions match TRBD2. The germline CDR1 and CDR2 sequences are LNHNV and YYDKDF (reference sequence). V shed 0 bases, J shed 3 bases, and the junction held 3 bases outside the gene matches. The CDR3 covers 15 residues.

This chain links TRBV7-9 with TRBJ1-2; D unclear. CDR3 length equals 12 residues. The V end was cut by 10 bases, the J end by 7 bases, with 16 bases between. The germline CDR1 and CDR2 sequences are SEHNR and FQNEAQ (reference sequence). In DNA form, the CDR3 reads TGTGCCACGGGGTCCGGTATCTTTGGCTACACCTTC. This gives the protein CATGSGIFGYTF.

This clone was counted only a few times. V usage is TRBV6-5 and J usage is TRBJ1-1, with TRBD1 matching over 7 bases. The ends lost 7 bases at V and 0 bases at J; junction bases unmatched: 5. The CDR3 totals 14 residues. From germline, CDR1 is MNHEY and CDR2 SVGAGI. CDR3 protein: CASTRDSVNTEAFF. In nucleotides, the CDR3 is TGTGCCAGCACCCGGGACAGTGTGAACACTGAAGCTTTCTTT.

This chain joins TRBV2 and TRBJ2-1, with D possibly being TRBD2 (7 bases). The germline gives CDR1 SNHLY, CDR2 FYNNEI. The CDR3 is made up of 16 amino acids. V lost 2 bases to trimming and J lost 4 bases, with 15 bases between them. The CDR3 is CASSESAGAAYNEQFF. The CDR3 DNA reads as TGTGCCAGCAGTGAATCCGCGGGGGCGGCTTACAATGAGCAGTTCTTC.

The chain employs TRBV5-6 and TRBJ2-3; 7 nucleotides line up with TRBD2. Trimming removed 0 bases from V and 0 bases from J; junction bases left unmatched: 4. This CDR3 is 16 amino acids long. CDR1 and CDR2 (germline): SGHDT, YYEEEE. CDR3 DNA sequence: TGTGCCAGCAGCTTGGTGGCTAGCGGTAGCACAGATACGCAGTATTTT. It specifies CASSLVASGSTDTQYF.

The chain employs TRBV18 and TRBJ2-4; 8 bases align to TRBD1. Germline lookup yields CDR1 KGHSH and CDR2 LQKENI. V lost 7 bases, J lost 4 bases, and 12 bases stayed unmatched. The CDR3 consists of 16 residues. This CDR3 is CASFRVMDREKNIQYF. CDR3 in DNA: TGTGCCAGCTTTAGAGTAATGGACAGGGAGAAAAACATTCAGTACTTC. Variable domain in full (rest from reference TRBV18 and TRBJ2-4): NAGVMQNPRHLVRRRGQEARLRCSPMKGHSHVYWYRQLPEEGLKFMVYLQKENIIDESGMPKERFSAEFPKEGPSILRIQQVVRGDSAAYFCASFRVMDREKNIQYFGAGTRLSVL.

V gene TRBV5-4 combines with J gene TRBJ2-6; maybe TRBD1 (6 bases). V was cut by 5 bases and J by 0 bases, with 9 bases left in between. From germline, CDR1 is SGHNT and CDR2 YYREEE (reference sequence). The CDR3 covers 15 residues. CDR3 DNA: TGTGCCAGCAGTTCGGACAGCTCTGGGGCCAACGTCCTGACTTTC. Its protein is CASSSDSSGANVLTF.

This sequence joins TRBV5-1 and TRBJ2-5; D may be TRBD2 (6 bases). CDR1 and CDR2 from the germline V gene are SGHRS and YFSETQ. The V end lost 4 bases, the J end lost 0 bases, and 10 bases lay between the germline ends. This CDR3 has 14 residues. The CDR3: CASSLAGYQETQYF. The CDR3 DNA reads TGCGCCAGCAGCCTTGCGGGGTACCAAGAGACCCAGTACTTC.

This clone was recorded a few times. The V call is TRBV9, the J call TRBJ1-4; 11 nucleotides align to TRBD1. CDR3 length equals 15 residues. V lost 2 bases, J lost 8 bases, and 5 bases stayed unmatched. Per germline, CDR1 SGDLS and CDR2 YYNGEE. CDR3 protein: CASSVRDRGGEKLFF. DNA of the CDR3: TGTGCCAGCAGCGTTAGGGACAGGGGGGGAGAAAAACTGTTTTTT. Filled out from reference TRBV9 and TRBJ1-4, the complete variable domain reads DSGVTQTPKHLITATGQRVTLRCSPRSGDLSVYWYQQSLDQGLQFLIQYYNGEERAKGNILERFSAQQFPDLHSELNLSSLELGDSALYFCASSVRDRGGEKLFFGSGTQLSVL.

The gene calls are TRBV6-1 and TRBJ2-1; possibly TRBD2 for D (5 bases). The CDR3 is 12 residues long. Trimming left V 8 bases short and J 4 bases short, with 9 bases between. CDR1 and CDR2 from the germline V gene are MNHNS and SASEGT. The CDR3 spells CASDQRYNEQFF. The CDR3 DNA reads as TGTGCCAGCGATCAGCGGTACAATGAGCAGTTCTTC.

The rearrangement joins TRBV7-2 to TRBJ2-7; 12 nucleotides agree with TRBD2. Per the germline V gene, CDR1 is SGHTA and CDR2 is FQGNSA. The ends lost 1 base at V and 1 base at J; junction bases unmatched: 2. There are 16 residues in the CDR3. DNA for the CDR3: TGTGCCAGCAGCTTAGAGGGGACTAGCGGGTCCTACGAGCAGTACTTC. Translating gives CASSLEGTSGSYEQYF.

The CDR3 DNA follows: TGTGCCAGCAGAATTGGGACAGGGATCGACGAGCAGTACTTC. It encodes CASRIGTGIDEQYF. The chain links TRBV7-2 to TRBJ2-7, with TRBD1 identical over 9 bases. The CDR3 length is 14 residues. Germline CDR1 and CDR2: SGHTA and FQGNSA. V lost 6 bases and J lost 5; bases outside the gene matches: 8.

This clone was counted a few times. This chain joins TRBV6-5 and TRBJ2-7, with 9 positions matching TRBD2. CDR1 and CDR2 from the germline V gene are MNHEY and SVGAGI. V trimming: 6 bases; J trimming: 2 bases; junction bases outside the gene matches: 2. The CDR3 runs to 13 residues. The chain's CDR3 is CASRLAGAYEQYF. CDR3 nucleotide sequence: TGTGCCAGCAGACTAGCGGGCGCCTACGAGCAGTACTTC.

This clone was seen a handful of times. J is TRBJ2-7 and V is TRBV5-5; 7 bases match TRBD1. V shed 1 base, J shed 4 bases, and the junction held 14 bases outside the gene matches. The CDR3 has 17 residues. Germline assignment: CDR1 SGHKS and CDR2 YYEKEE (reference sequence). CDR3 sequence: CASSLTGAGRGNYEQYF. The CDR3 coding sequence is TGTGCCAGCAGCTTGACGGGTGCGGGCAGGGGGAATTACGAGCAGTACTTC. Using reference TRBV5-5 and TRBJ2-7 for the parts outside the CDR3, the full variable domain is DAGVTQSPTHLIKTRGQQVTLRCSPISGHKSVSWYQQVLGQGPQFIFQYYEKEERGRGNFPDRFSARQFPNYSSELNVNALLLGDSALYLCASSLTGAGRGNYEQYFGPGTRLTVT.

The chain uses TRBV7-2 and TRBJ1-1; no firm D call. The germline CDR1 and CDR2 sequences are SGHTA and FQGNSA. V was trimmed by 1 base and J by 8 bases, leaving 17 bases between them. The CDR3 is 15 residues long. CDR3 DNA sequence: TGTGCCAGCAGCTTAGGCCGGAGGAGCAAGCCGGAAGCTTTCTTT. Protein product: CASSLGRRSKPEAFF.

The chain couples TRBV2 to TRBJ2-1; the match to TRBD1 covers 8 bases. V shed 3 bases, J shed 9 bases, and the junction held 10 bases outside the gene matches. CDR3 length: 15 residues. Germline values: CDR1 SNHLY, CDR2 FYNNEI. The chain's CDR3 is CASSEESGGVSEQFF. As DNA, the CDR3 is TGTGCCAGCAGTGAGGAATCAGGGGGCGTATCTGAGCAGTTCTTC.

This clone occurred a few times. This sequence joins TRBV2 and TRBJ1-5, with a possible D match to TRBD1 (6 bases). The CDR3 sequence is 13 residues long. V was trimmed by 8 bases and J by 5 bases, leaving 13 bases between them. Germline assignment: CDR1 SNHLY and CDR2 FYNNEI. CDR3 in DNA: TGTGCCAGCGGAAACAGGGTTGATCAGCCCCAGCATTTT. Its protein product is CASGNRVDQPQHF.

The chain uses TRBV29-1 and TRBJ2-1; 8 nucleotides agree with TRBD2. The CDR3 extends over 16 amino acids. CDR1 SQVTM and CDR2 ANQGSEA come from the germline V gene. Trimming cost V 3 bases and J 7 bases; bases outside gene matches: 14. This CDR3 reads CSVDPAGGNRMNEQFF. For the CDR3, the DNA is TGCAGCGTTGACCCCGCGGGGGGAAATCGTATGAATGAGCAGTTCTTC.